This T cell receptor beta chain came from a study of blood T cells in healthy people across ages. General study points: Older age coincided with a roughly linear decline in TCR beta diversity per million T cells. Relative to aged donors, long-lived donors carried more naive CD4+ cells and displayed higher diversity.

Trimming stripped 6 bases from V and 0 bases from J, with 15 bases between. The CDR3 totals 15 residues. Germline lookup yields CDR1 DFQATT and CDR2 SNEGSKA (reference sequence). Primed by a sample-barcoded 5' primer and a J-beta primer mix, a second PCR proceeded for about 6 to 11 cycles. TCRdb independently ran MiXCR on the 5' RACE reads; one entry per CDR3 protein. The table has about 640,000 distinct CDR3 sequences, approximately 59% seen once; the top ten hold 30% to 40%. In regard to this clonotype: The antigen remains unidentified.

The TCR sequence derives from a man in his sixties in good health. Sequenced input: blood. The chain combines TRBV20-1 with TRBJ2-4, with unresolved D. The CDR3 here is CSAPPRQRAKNIQYF. CDR3 coding DNA: TGCAGTGCACCTCCTCGCCAGAGAGCCAAAAACATTCAGTACTTC.